This T cell receptor beta chain was sequenced during a study of shared clonotypes between healthy human individuals. Study observations and caveats: Rarefaction curves obtained for sorted subsets showed sequencing incomplete despite large depth. The sharing of about 5% of naive CD4 clonotypes was seen across a few donors.

Comment on this clone: What it binds is unknown.

Naive CD8 isolation took CD45RO-negative cells positively selected for CCR7 and excluded terminally differentiated effector memory CD45RA+ cells. Trimming left V 1 base short and J 1 base short, with 10 bases between. Germline loops: CDR1 SEHNR, CDR2 FQNEAQ (reference sequence). CDR3 length: 15 amino acids. Method: immunoSEQ multiplex PCR; TCRdb's copy keeps in-frame clones and lacks some. Of 1.5 million to 2.5 million clones listed, roughly 95% were seen once; the top ten hold less than 1.5%. The source of this sequence is a man younger than 30 in good health. J is TRBJ1-2 and V is TRBV7-9, with D perhaps TRBD1 (6 bases). Sequenced: naive CD8+ T cells sorted from blood. Written as DNA, the CDR3 is TGTGCCAGCAGCTTAGGCGGGGGGCTTAACTATGGCTACACCTTC. Encoded protein: CASSLGGGLNYGYTF.